This TCR beta chain was obtained from a study of T cells in Graves' hyperthyroidism and ophthalmopathy. RNA transcripts gave rise to amplified TCR beta CDR3 regions. The TCR CDR3 was amplified in a first-round RT-PCR using the HTBI primer set. TCRdb passed the multiplex PCR reads through MiXCR, listing each CDR3 protein once. The sample yields 350,000 to 450,000 distinct CDR3 sequences, 17% seen once. For the diagnoses, clinical symptoms, serum thyroxine and TRAb, thyroid ultrasound and orbital computed tomography were used. This clonotype was recorded at least ten times. Its antigen is unknown. Study-wide points: Most clonotypes expanded in thyroid above 0.001 were likewise present in blood. Stable hyperthyroidism was separated from ophthalmopathy by a model based on 13 V-J features.

Trimming left V 3 bases short and J 4 bases short, with 13 bases between. CDR3 length equals 14 residues. Germline CDR1 is DFQATT and CDR2 is SNEGSKA (reference sequence). The receptor was isolated from a woman in her 30s with Graves' hyperthyroidism that later progressed to Graves' ophthalmopathy. Material for sequencing was blood. The V gene is TRBV20-1, the J gene TRBJ1-5; D not certain. CDR3 loop: CSASRARGNQPQHF. The CDR3 DNA follows: TGCAGTGCTAGCCGCGCCCGGGGAAATCAGCCCCAGCATTTT.